Each of the 14 T cell receptor beta chains below was sequenced from the same sample in a study of blood T cell repertoires in COVID-19. The assay was immunoSEQ multiplex PCR, and TCRdb's table has in-frame clones only and misses some. The table records approximately 270,000 clones, about 90% of them present only once. Sequenced material: peripheral blood. These receptors were obtained from a man younger than 35 with active or convalescent COVID-19.

This sequence joins TRBV3-1 (or the pseudogene TRBV3-2) and TRBJ2-1; TRBD1 is a possible D gene (6 bases). The CDR3 loop spans 11 amino acids. V dropped 7 bases and J dropped 10 bases, with 11 bases sitting between them. Germline V CDR1 and CDR2: LGHDT, YNNKEL (reference sequence). In DNA form, the CDR3 reads TGTGCCAGCAAAAGGGGACACGAGCAGTTCTTC. This codes for CASKRGHEQFF.

This rearrangement joins TRBV25-1 to TRBJ2-4; D uncertain. The V gene's germline CDR1 is MGHDK and CDR2 SYGVNS. Trimming stripped 6 bases from V and 0 bases from J, with 6 bases between. The CDR3 length is 13 residues. The CDR3 sequence is CASSPLAKNIQYF. In DNA, the CDR3 is TGTGCCAGCAGCCCACTAGCCAAAAACATTCAGTACTTC.

This rearrangement joins TRBV12-3 or TRBV12-4 to TRBJ2-1; a possible D gene is TRBD1 (5 bases). Trimming removed 2 bases from V and 10 bases from J, with 9 bases in between. The CDR3 covers 12 residues. The CDR3 is CASSLSRTEQFF. The CDR3, as DNA: TGTGCCAGCAGTTTATCGAGGACAGAGCAGTTCTTC.

This chain joins TRBV7-8 and TRBJ1-2, with a tentative D call TRBD1 (5 bases). Germline values: CDR1 SGHVS, CDR2 FQNEAQ. This CDR3 spans 16 amino acids. Trimming took off 1 base at V and 4 bases at J, with 16 bases between the two ends. The CDR3 sequence: CASSLEGLGLAYGYTF. DNA for the CDR3: TGTGCCAGCAGCTTAGAGGGGCTGGGGCTGGCCTATGGCTACACCTTC.

V usage is TRBV15 and J usage is TRBJ1-1; the match to TRBD1 covers 7 bases. Trimming removed 5 bases from V and 0 bases from J; junction bases left unmatched: 12. From germline, CDR1 is LNHNV and CDR2 YYDKDF (reference sequence). This CDR3 comprises 17 residues. For the CDR3, the DNA is TGTGCCACCAGCGAAGACCGGGACAGTATCTTGAACACTGAAGCTTTCTTT. Protein product: CATSEDRDSILNTEAFF.

The chain carries TRBV7-2 and TRBJ1-2; D may be TRBD1 (5 bases). V lost 3 bases and J lost 4, with 18 bases in between. The CDR3 runs to 16 residues. The V gene's germline CDR1 is SGHTA and CDR2 FQGNSA. The CDR3 sequence: CASSFLRGGAGYGYTF. The CDR3 coding sequence is TGTGCCAGCAGCTTCCTTCGAGGAGGGGCTGGCTATGGCTACACCTTC.

This clone was picked up a small number of times. At one end the junction does not follow the germline gene, possibly because of a read error. The rearrangement uses TRBV7-7 and TRBJ2-1; TRBD1 matches 10 bases. The CDR3 has 14 residues. Germline V gene data show CDR1 as SSHAT and CDR2 as FNYEAQ (reference sequence). CDR3 in amino acids: CASSRQGAYNEQFF. The CDR3 DNA reads as TGTGCTAGCAGCCGACAGGGGGCTTACAATGAGCAGTTCTTC.

The genes are TRBV28 and TRBJ2-5; 8 bases line up with TRBD1. CDR1 and CDR2 from the germline V gene are MDHEN and SYDVKM. V lost 4 bases, J lost 4 bases, and 5 bases stayed unmatched. The CDR3 contains 14 residues. The CDR3 here is CASSSRQGRETQYF. CDR3 sequence (DNA): TGTGCCAGCAGTTCCAGACAGGGGAGAGAGACCCAGTACTTC.

This clone was seen just once. This chain connects TRBV5-1 to TRBJ1-1, with D perhaps matching TRBD1 (5 bases). V dropped 6 bases and J dropped 3 bases, with 12 bases sitting between them. This CDR3 spans 13 amino acids. In germline, CDR1 is SGHRS, CDR2 YFSETQ. In DNA, the CDR3 is TGCGCCAGCATCGCTGGGGCGGACACTGAAGCTTTCTTT. It yields the protein CASIAGADTEAFF.

The J gene is TRBJ1-1, the V gene TRBV7-9; 7 bases are a match to TRBD1. This CDR3 has 14 amino acids. Germline-derived CDR1 and CDR2 are SEHNR and FQNEAQ (reference sequence). The J segment lost 10 bases and the V segment lost 5 bases, leaving 13 bases of the junction unmatched. CDR3 residues: CASSDHGQVATAFF. Written as DNA, the CDR3 is TGTGCCAGCAGCGACCACGGACAGGTAGCTACAGCTTTCTTT.

V and J are TRBV30 and TRBJ1-5; D is unresolved. Trimming removed 0 bases at V and 6 bases at J, with 9 bases between. The CDR3 is 13 amino acids. The germline gives CDR1 GTSNPN, CDR2 SVGIG (reference sequence). The CDR3 bases are TGTGCCTGGAGTGTACGGGAAAGTCAGCCCCAGCATTTT. It translates to CAWSVRESQPQHF.

The chain is built from TRBV3-1 (or the pseudogene TRBV3-2) and TRBJ2-6; TRBD2 matches at 11 bases. Trimming removed 8 bases from V and 16 bases from J; junction bases left unmatched: 13. The germline V gene has CDR1 LGHDT and CDR2 YNNKEL (reference sequence). The CDR3 loop spans 14 amino acids. CDR3 nucleotides: TGTGCCAGCTGCCTTGCTAGCGGGGGGAGAATTCTGACTTTC. Encoded protein: CASCLASGGRILTF.

The chain combines TRBV19 with TRBJ2-1; the match to TRBD2 covers 8 bases. Germline V lookup: CDR1 LNHDA, CDR2 SQIVND (reference sequence). With 3 bases clipped from V and 4 bases from J, the junction kept 5 bases outside the gene matches. There are 15 residues in the CDR3. The CDR3 loop reads CASSISLAEYNEQFF. The CDR3 DNA reads TGTGCCAGTAGTATTTCACTAGCGGAGTACAATGAGCAGTTCTTC. Supplemented by reference TRBV19 and TRBJ2-1, the full variable domain reads DGGITQSPKYLFRKEGQNVTLSCEQNLNHDAMYWYRQDPGQGLRLIYYSQIVNDFQKGDIAEGYSVSREKKESFPLTVTSAQKNPTAFYLCASSISLAEYNEQFFGPGTRLTVL.

The genes are TRBV7-3 and TRBJ1-1; weak D call: TRBD1 (5 bases). The CDR3 contains 15 residues. Germline CDR1 SGHTA, CDR2 FQGTGA. V dropped 2 bases and J dropped 4 bases, with 14 bases sitting between them. CDR3 sequence (DNA): TGTGCCAGCAGCTTAGTCAGGGCCGTGGGCACTGAAGCTTTCTTT. Amino acid sequence: CASSLVRAVGTEAFF.